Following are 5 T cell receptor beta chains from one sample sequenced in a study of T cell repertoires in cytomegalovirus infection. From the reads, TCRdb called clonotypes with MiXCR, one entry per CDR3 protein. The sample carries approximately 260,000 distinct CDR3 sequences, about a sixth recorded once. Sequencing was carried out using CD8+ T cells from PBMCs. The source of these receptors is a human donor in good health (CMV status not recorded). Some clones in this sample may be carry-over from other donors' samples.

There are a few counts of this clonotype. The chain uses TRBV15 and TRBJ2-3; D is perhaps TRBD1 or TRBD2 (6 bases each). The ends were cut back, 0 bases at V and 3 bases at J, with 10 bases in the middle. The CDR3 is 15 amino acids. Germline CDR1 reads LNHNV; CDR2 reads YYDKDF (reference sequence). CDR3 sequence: CATSRDRGLTDTQYF. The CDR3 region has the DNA TGTGCCACCAGCAGAGATCGGGGGCTTACAGATACGCAGTATTTT.

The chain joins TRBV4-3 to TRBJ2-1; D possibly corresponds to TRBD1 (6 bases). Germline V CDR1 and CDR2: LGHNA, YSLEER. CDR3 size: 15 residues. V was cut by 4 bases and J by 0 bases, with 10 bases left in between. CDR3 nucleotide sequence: TGCGCCAGCAGCCCAGGGGTGAGCTCCTACAATGAGCAGTTCTTC. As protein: CASSPGVSSYNEQFF.

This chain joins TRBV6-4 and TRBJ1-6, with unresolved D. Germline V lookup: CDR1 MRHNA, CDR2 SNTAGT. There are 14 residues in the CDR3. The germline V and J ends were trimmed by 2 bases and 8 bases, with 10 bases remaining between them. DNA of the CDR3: TGTGCCAGCAGTGACGGACTATTTGATTCACCCCTCCACTTT. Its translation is CASSDGLFDSPLHF.

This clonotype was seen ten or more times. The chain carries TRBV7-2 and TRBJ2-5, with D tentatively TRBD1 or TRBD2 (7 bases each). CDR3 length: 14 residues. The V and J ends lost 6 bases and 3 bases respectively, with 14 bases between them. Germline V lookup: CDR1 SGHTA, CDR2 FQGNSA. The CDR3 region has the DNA TGTGCCAGCAGGCCCCAGGGGGGGGAAGAGACCCAGTACTTC. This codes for CASRPQGGEETQYF.

The CDR3 is CASSPTREGLPSNQPQHF. The CDR3 DNA reads as TGTGCCAGCAGTCCAACCCGGGAGGGGCTACCTAGCAATCAGCCCCAGCATTTT. The gene calls are TRBV28 and TRBJ1-5; TRBD1 might be the D (5 bases). Germline CDR1 is MDHEN and CDR2 is SYDVKM. The CDR3 spans 18 residues. V was shortened by 5 bases and J by 0 bases, with 20 bases between the two germline ends.